Below, one TCR beta chain is given with its context. In the authors' workflow: Amplification of reference gene primers provided the estimated nucleated cell counts. Sequencing was performed with immunoSEQ multiplex PCR; in TCRdb, only in-frame clones are kept and a portion is missing. From that table come the V and J calls and clone size; the DNA was used to work out D and trimming. This sample yields 150,000 to 200,000 clones, of which roughly 84% are seen a single time; approximately 8.4% belongs to the top ten. CDR1 MDHEN and CDR2 SYDVKM come from the germline V gene. The CDR3 contains 14 residues. The ends were cut back, 6 bases at V and 1 base at J, with 12 bases in the middle. Participant ages covered about 18 to 95 years across 24 US areas. What the recovered Cohort 3 donors had was two negative PCRs, clearance, or symptom resolution. This record comes from a study of blood T cell repertoires in COVID-19.

The chain recombines TRBV28 with TRBJ1-1, with a tentative D call TRBD1 (5 bases). The clonotype comes from a woman aged 50 to 65 who had recovered from COVID-19. Sequencing was carried out using PBMCs or T cells enriched from blood (not recorded which). CDR3 region: CASSVGGGNTEAFF. DNA for the CDR3: TGTGCCAGCAGCGTGGGGGGAGGGAACACTGAAGCTTTCTTT. Full variable domain (missing parts from reference TRBV28 and TRBJ1-1): DVKVTQSSRYLVKRTGEKVFLECVQDMDHENMFWYRQDPGLGLRLIYFSYDVKMKEKGDIPEGYSVSREKKERFSLILESASTNQTSMYLCASSVGGGNTEAFFGQGTRLTVV.